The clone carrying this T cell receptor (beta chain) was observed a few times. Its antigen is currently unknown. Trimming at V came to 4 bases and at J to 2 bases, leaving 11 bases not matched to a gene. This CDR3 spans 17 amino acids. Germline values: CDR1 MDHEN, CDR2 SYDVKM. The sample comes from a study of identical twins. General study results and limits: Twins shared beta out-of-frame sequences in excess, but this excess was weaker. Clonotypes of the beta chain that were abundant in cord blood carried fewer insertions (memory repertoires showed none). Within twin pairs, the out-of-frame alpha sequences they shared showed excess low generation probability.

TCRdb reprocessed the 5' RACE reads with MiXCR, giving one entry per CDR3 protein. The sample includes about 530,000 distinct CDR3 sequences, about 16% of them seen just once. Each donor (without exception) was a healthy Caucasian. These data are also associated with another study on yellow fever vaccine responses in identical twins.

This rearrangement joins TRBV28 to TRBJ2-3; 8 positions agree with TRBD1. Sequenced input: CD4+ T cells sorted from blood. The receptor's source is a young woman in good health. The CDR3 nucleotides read TGTGCCAGCAGTTACCCCGGGACAGGCTTAAACACAGATACGCAGTATTTT. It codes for CASSYPGTGLNTDTQYF.